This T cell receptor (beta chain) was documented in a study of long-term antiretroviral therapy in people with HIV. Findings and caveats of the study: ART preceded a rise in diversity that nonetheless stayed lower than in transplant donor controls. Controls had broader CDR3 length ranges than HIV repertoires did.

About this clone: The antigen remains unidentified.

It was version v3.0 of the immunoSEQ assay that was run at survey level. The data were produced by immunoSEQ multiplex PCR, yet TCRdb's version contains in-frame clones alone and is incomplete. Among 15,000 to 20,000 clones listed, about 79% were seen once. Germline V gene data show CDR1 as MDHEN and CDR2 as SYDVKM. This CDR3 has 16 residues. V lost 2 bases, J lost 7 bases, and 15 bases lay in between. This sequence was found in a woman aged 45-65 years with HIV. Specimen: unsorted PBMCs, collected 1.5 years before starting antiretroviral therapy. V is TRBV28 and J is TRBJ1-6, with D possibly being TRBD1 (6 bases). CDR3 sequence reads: CASSLGGRGLNSPLHF. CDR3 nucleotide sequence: TGTGCCAGCAGTTTAGGGGGGCGCGGGTTAAATTCACCCCTCCACTTT.